These T cell receptor beta chains were read from a single sample in a study of OX40 agonist ivuxolimab in advanced cancers. The protocol was immunoSEQ multiplex PCR, while the TCRdb copy is restricted to in-frame clones and leaves out a portion. This table has 70,000 to 95,000 clones, 80% to 85% appearing once. The sequenced sample was CD4+ or CD8+ T cells sorted from blood, obtained in a trial of the OX40 agonist ivuxolimab. The receptors stem from an adult with an advanced solid tumor such as melanoma, head and neck, liver or kidney cancer. Each CDR3 is given with its conserved first and last residue.

TRBJ1-5 | TRBV27 | CASSLQGQPQHF
TRBJ2-2 | TRBV5-1 | CASSLASGHQNTGELFF
TRBJ1-3 | TRBV6-1 | CASSSGQGTGNTIYF
TRBJ2-1 | TRBV18 | CASSPYSLDYNEQFF
TRBJ2-6 | TRBV7-3 | CASSAVGGSGANVLTF
TRBJ1-4 | TRBV30 | CAWGRTGTNEKLFF
TRBJ2-5 | TRBV7-2 | CASTPLAGMETQYF
TRBJ2-3 | TRBV29-1 | CSVRDRVLSDTQYF
TRBJ1-2 | TRBV18 | CASSPPGTGYGYTF
TRBJ1-2 | TRBV2 | CASTPGQGFGYTF
TRBJ2-1 | TRBV28 | CASRKTGVNEQFF
TRBJ2-3 | TRBV5-8 | CASSLGTGDFTDTQYF
TRBJ2-2 | TRBV28 | CASSFIRAGSTGELFF
TRBJ2-3 | TRBV9 | CASSVGVGGNTDTQYF
TRBJ2-5 | TRBV7-2 | CASSYGQGVETQYF
TRBJ1-5 | TRBV7-2 | CASSLERGAKPQHF